This record looks at one T cell receptor beta chain sequence and its context. Antigen: not known. There are 13 residues in the CDR3. The J segment lost 3 bases and the V segment lost 4 bases, leaving 3 bases of the junction unmatched. Germline V gene sequence: CDR1 SGHDN, CDR2 FVKESK. The data were produced by immunoSEQ multiplex PCR, yet TCRdb's version contains in-frame clones alone and is incomplete. The table lists some 4,500 clones, more than 85% of them singletons, with 2.5% to 3% in the top ten. The data belong to a study of T cells in localized non-small cell lung cancer. Study-level findings and limits: Elevated circulating T cell density in blood was associated with longer overall survival. Within adjacent lung there appeared a median approximately 58 of the top 100 tumor clones.

The sample in question was peripheral blood, obtained before any cancer treatment. The receptor comes from a woman aged 40 to 75 with stage I lung adenocarcinoma. This sequence joins TRBV14 and TRBJ2-7, with 7 bases fitting TRBD2. This CDR3 reads CASSPSGVYEQYF. CDR3 bases: TGTGCCAGCAGCCCGAGCGGGGTCTACGAGCAGTACTTC.